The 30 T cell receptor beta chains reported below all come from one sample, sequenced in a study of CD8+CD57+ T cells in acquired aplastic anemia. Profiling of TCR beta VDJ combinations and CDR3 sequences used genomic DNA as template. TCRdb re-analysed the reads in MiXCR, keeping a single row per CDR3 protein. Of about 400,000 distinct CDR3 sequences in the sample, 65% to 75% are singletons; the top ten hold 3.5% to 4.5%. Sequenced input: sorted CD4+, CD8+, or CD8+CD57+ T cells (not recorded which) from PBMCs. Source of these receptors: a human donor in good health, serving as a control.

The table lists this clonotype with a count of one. The CDR3 is CASSGEGGDTGELFF. CDR3 bases: TGTGCCAGCAGCGGAGAAGGGGGTGACACCGGGGAGCTGTTTTTT. V is TRBV2 and J is TRBJ2-2; weak D call: TRBD1 (6 bases). The germline gives CDR1 SNHLY, CDR2 FYNNEI. The CDR3 consists of 15 residues. Trimming pared 6 bases from V and 3 bases from J, leaving 14 bases between.

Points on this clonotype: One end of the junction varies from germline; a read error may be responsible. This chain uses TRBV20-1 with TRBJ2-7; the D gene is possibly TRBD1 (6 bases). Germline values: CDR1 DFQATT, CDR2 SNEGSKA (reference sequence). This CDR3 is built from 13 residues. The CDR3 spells CSARRTAAYEQYF. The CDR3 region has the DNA TGCAGCGCCCGCCGGACAGCTGCCTATGAGCAGTACTTC.

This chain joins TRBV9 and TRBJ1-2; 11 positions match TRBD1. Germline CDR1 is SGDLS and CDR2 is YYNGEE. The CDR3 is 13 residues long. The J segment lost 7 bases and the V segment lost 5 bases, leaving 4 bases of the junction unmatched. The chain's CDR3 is CASRQGQGAGYTF. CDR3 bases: TGTGCCAGCAGACAAGGACAGGGGGCTGGCTACACCTTC.

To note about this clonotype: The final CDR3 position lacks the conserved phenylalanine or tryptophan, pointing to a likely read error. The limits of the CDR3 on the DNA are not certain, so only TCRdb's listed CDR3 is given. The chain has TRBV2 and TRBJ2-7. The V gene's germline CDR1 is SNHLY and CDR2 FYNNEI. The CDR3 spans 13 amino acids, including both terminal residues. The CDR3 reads CASSPDPTYEHHY.

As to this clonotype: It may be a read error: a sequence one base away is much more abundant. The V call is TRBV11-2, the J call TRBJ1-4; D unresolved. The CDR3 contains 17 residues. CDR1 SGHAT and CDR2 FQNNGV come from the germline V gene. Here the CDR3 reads CASGLIREGLSGEKLFF. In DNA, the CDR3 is TGTGCCAGCGGCTTAATCCGGGAGGGTCTATCTGGTGAAAAACTGTTTTTT.

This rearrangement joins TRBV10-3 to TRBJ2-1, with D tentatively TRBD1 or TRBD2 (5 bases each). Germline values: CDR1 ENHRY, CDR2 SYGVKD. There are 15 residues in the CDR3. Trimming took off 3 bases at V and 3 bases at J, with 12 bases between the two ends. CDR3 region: CAISDTEGFYNEQFF. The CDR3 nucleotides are TGTGCCATCAGTGACACTGAGGGGTTCTACAATGAGCAGTTCTTC.

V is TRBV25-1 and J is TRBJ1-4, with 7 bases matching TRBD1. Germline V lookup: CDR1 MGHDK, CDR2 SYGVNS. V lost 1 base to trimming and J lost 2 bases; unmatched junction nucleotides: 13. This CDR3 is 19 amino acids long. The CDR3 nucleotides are TGTGCCAGCAGTGAATGGGAGGGGGCGCGGTCCGATACTAATGAAAAACTGTTTTTT. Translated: CASSEWEGARSDTNEKLFF.

In DNA form, the CDR3 reads TGCAGTGCTAGCCCATGTGGCTTCCACCTCCTGACTTTC. It codes for CSASPCGFHLLTF. This chain links TRBV20-1 with TRBJ2-6, with D unclear. Trimming shortened V by 3 bases and J by 14 bases, and 17 bases separated the two germline ends. CDR1 and CDR2 (germline): DFQATT, SNEGSKA (reference sequence). This CDR3 spans 13 amino acids.

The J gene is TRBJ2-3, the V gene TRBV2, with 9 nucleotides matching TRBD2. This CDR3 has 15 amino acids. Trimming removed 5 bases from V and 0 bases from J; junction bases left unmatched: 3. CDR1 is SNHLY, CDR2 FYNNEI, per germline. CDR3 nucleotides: TGTGCCAGCAGTTTTAGCGGGGGTAGCACAGATACGCAGTATTTT. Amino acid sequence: CASSFSGGSTDTQYF.

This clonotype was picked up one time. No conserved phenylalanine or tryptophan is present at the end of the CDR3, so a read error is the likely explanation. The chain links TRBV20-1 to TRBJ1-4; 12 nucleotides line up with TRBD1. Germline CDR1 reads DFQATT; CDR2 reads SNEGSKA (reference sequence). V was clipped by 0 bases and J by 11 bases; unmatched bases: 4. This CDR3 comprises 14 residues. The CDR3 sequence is CSAREGTGGGKLFL. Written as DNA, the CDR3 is TGCAGTGCTAGAGAGGGGACAGGGGGCGGGAAACTGTTTCTT.

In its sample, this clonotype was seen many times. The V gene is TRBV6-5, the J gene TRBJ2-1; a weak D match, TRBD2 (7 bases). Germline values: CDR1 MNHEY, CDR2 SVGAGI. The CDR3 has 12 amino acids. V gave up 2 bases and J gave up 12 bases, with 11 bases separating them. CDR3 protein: CASSYEGGGQFF. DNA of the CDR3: TGTGCCAGCAGTTACGAGGGGGGGGGGCAGTTCTTC.

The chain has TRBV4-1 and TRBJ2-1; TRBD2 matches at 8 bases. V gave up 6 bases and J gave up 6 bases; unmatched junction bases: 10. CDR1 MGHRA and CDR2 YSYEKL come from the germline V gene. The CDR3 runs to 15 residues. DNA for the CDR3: TGCGCCAGCAGTGATTCGGTAGCGGGGCCCAATGAGCAGTTCTTC. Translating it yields CASSDSVAGPNEQFF.

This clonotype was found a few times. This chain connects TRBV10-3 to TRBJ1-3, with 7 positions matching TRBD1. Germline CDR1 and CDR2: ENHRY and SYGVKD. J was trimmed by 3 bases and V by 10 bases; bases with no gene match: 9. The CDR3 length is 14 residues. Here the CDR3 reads CATRGMTVGNTIYF. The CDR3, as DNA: TGTGCCACCAGGGGGATGACTGTTGGAAACACCATATATTTT.

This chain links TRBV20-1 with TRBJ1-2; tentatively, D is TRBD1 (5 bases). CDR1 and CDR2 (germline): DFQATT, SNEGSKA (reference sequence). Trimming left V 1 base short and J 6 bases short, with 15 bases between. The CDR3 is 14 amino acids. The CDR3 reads CSARGQGSNHGYTF. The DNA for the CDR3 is TGCAGTGCTAGAGGGCAGGGCAGCAATCATGGCTACACCTTC.

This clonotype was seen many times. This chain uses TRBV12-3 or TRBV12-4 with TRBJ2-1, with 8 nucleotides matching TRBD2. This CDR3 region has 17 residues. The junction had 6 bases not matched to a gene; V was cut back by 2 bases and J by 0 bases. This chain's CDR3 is CASSLRRGARSYNEQFF. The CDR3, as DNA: TGTGCCAGCAGTTTAAGGCGGGGGGCCCGCTCCTACAATGAGCAGTTCTTC.

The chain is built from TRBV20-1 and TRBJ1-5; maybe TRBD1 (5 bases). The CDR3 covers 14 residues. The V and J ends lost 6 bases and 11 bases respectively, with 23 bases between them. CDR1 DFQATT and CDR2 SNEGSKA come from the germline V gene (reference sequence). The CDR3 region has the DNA TGCAGTGCCACGGGACTAGCGGGGGTCCAGACCCAGCATTTT. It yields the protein CSATGLAGVQTQHF.

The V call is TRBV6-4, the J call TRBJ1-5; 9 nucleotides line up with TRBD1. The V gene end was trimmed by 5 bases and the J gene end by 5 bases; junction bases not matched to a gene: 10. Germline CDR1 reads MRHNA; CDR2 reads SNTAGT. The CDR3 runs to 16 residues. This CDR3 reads CASSSEGTGIHQPQHF. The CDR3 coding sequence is TGTGCCAGCAGTAGCGAAGGGACAGGGATCCATCAGCCCCAGCATTTT.

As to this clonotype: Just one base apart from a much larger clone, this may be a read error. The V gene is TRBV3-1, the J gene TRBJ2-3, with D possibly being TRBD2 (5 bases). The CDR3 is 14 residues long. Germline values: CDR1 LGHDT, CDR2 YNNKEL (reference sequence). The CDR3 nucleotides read TGTGCCAGCAGCCAATTCCCTAGCACAGATACGCGGTATTTT. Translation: CASSQFPSTDTRYF.

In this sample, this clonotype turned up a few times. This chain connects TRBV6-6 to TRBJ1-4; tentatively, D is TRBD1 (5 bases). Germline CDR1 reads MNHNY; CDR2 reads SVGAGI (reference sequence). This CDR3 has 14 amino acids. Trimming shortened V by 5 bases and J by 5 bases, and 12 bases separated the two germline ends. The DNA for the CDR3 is TGTGCCAGCAGTCCCGGGACGGGGAATGAAAAACTGTTTTTT. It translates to CASSPGTGNEKLFF.

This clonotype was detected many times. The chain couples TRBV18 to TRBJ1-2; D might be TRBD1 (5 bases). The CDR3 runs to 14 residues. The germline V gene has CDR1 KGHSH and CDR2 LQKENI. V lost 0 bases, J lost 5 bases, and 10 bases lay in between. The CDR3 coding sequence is TGTGCCAGCTCACCACCAGGGGCCGGATATGGCTACACCTTC. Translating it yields CASSPPGAGYGYTF.

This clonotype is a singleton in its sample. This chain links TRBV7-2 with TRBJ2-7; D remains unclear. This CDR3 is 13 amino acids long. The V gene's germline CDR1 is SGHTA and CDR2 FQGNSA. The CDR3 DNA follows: TGTGCCGGCAGCTTCGTACCCTTGGACGAGCAGTACGTC. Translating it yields CAGSFVPLDEQYV.

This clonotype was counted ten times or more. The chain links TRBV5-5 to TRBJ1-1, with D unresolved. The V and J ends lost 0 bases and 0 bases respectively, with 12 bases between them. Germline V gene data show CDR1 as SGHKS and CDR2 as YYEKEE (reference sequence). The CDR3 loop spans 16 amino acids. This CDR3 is CASSLVSGPLNTEAFF. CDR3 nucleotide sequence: TGTGCCAGCAGCTTGGTAAGCGGCCCTTTGAACACTGAAGCTTTCTTT.

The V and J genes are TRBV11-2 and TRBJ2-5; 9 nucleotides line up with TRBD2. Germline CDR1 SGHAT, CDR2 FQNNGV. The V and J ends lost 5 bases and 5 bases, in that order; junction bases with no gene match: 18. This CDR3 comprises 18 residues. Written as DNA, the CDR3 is TGTGCCAGCAGCACCTGGTCGGGGACTAGCAGTGTTGGGGAGACCCAGTACTTC. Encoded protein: CASSTWSGTSSVGETQYF.

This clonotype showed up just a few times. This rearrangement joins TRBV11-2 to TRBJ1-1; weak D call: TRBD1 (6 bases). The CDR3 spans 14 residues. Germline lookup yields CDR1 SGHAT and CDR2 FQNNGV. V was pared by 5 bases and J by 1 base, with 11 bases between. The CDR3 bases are TGTGCCAGCAGCCATCAACAGGGGAACACTGAAGCTTTCTTT. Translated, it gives CASSHQQGNTEAFF.

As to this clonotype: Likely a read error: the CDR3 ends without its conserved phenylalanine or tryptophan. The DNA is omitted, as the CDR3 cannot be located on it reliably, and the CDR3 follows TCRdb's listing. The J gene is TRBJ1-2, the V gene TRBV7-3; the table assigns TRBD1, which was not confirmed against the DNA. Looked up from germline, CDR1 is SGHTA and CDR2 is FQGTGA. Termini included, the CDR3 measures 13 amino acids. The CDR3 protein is CASSPPPDTTGDL.

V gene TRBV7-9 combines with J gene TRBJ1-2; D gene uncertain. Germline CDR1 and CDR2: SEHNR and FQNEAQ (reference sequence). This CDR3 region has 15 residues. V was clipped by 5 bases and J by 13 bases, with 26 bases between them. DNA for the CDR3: TGTGCCAGCAGCCACCTCCAACCCTACGAGCAGTACTTCACCTTC. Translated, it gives CASSHLQPYEQYFTF.

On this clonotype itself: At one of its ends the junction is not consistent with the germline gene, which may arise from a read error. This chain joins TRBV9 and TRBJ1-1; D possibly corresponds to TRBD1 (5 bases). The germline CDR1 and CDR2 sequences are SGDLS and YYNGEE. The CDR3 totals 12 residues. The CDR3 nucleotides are TGTGCCAGCAGCCGGGACCTCGGGAAGCAGTACTTT. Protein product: CASSRDLGKQYF.

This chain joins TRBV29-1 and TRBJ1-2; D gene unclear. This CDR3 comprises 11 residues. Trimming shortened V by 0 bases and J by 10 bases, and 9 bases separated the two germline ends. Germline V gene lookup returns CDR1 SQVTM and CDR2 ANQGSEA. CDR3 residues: CSVEDRDHYTF. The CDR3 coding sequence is TGCAGCGTTGAAGATCGAGACCACTACACCTTC.

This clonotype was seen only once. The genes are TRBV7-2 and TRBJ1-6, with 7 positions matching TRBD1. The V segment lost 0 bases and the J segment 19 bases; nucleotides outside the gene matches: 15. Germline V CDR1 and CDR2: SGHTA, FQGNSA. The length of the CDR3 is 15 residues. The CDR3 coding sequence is TGTGCCAGCAGCTTAGCATTATCAGACAGGGCACCGAATCACTTT. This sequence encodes CASSLALSDRAPNHF.

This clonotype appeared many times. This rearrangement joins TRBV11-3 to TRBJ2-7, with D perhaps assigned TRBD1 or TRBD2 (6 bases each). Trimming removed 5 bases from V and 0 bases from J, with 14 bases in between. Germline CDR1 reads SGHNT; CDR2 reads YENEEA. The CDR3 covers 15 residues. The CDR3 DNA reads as TGTGCCAGCAGCCAGGAGGGGGGAAGCTCCTACGAGCAGTACTTC. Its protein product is CASSQEGGSSYEQYF.